One sample yielded the 2 T cell receptor beta chains listed below, sequenced in a study of OX40 agonist ivuxolimab in advanced cancers. TCRdb's table, derived via immunoSEQ multiplex PCR, lists solely in-frame clones and lacks some. The table includes under 70,000 clones, roughly 80% detected once. Sequencing was performed on CD4+ or CD8+ T cells sorted from blood, taken in a trial of the OX40 agonist ivuxolimab. The origin of the receptors is an adult with an advanced solid tumor such as melanoma, head and neck, liver or kidney cancer.

The gene calls are TRBV5-4 and TRBJ2-2, with D tentatively TRBD1 (5 bases). Germline V gene sequence: CDR1 SGHNT, CDR2 YYREEE (reference sequence). V shed 0 bases and J shed 0 bases, with 12 bases lying between them. The CDR3 covers 17 residues. The chain's CDR3 is CASSLEQASANTGELFF. The CDR3, as DNA: TGTGCCAGCAGCTTGGAACAGGCGAGCGCGAACACCGGGGAGCTGTTTTTT.

This chain links TRBV7-2 with TRBJ2-7, with D possibly being TRBD1 (7 bases). This CDR3 has 14 amino acids. V was clipped by 1 base and J by 6 bases, with 13 bases between them. Per germline, CDR1 SGHTA and CDR2 FQGNSA. The CDR3 DNA reads as TGTGCCAGCAGCTTAGACAGGGGAGGAGCCGAGCAGTACTTC. Translated: CASSLDRGGAEQYF.